This T cell receptor (beta chain) was documented in a study of blood T cell repertoires in COVID-19. Researchers sorted participants into cohorts using their self-reported clinical history. The method was immunoSEQ multiplex PCR; TCRdb's version includes in-frame clones alone and lacks a portion of them. The sample contains about 430,000 clones, 88% of which appear only once. The J segment lost 11 bases and the V segment lost 8 bases, leaving 12 bases of the junction unmatched. The length of the CDR3 is 13 residues. The germline V gene has CDR1 KGHSH and CDR2 LQKENI. This chain joins TRBV18 and TRBJ1-1, with 9 bases identical to TRBD1. Material: PBMCs or T cells enriched from blood (not recorded which). This clonotype was obtained from a woman aged 25 to 39 with acute COVID-19. CDR3 loop: CASTGGQGQFAFF. CDR3 in DNA: TGTGCCAGCACCGGAGGACAGGGGCAATTTGCTTTCTTT.